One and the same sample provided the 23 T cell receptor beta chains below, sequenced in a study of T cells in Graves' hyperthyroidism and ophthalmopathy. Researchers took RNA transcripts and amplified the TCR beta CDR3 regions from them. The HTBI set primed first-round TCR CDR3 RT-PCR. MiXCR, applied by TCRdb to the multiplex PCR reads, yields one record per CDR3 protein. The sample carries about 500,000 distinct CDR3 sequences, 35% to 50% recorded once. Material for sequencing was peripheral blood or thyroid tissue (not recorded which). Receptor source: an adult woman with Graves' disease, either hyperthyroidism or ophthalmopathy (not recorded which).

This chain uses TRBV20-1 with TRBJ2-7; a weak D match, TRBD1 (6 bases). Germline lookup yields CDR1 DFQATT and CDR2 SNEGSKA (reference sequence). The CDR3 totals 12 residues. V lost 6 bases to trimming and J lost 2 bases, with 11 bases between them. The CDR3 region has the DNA TGCAGTGCCCGGGACAACCCCTACGAGCAGTACTTC. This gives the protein CSARDNPYEQYF.

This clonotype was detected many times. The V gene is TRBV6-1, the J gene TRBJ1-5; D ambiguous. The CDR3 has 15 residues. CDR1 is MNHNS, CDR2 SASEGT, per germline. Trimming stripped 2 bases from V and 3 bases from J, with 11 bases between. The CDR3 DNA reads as TGTGCCAGCAGTGAACGTCAATTCCCCAATCAGCCCCAGCATTTT. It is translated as CASSERQFPNQPQHF.

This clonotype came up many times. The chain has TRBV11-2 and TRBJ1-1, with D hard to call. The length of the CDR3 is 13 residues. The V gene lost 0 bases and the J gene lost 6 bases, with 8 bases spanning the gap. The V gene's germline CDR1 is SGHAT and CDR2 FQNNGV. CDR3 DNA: TGTGCCAGCAGCTTAGACCGTAGGGCTGAAGCTTTCTTT. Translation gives CASSLDRRAEAFF.

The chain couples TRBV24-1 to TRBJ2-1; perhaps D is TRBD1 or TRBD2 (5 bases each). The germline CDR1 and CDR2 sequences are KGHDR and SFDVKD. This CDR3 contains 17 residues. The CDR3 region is CALRRGLTKSSYNEQFF. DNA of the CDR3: TGTGCTCTTCGACGGGGCCTAACCAAAAGCTCCTACAATGAGCAGTTCTTC.

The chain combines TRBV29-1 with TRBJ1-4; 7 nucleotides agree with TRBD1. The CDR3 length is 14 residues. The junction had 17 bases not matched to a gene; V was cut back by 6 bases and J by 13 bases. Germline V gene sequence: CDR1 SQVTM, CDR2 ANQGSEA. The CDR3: CSVSPGTANELLFF. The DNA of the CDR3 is TGCAGCGTATCTCCCGGGACAGCAAATGAGCTACTGTTTTTT.

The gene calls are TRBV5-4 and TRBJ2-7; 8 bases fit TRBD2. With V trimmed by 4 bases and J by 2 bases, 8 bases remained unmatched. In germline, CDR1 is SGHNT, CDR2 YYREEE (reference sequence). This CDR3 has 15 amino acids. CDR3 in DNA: TGTGCCAGCAGCGAAAAGACTAGCGCTACCTACGAGCAGTACTTC. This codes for CASSEKTSATYEQYF. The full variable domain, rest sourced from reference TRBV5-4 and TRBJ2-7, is ETGVTQSPTHLIKTRGQQVTLRCSSQSGHNTVSWYQQALGQGPQFIFQYYREEENGRGNFPPRFSGLQFPNYSSELNVNALELDDSALYLCASSEKTSATYEQYFGPGTRLTVT.

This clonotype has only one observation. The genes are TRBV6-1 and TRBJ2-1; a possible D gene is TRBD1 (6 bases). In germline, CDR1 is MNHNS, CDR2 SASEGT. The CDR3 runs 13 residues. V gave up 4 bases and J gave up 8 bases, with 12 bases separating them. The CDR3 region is CASSGTVRDEQFF. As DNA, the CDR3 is TGTGCCAGCAGTGGGACAGTGAGGGATGAGCAGTTCTTC.

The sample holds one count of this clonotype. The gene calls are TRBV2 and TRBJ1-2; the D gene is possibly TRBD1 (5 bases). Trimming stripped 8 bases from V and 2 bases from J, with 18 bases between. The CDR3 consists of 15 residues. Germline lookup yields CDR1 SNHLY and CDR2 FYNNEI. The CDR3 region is CASRGLAGWNYGYTF. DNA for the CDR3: TGTGCCAGCCGGGGACTAGCGGGATGGAACTATGGCTACACCTTC.

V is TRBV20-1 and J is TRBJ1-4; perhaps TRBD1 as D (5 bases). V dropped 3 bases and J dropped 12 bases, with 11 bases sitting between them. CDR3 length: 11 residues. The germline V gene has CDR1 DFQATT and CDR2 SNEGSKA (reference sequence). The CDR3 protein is CSARGGGQLFF. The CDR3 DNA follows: TGCAGTGCTAGGGGGGGGGGACAACTGTTTTTT.

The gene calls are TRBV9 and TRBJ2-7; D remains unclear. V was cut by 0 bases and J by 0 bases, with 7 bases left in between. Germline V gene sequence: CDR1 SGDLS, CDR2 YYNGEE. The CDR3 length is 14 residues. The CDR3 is CASSVVSDSYEQYF. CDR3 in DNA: TGTGCCAGCAGCGTAGTGAGTGACTCCTACGAGCAGTACTTC.

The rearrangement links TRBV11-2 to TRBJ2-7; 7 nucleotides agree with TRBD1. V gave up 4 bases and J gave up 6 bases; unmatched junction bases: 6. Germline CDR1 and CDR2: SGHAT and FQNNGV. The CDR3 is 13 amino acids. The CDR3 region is CASSSGQRREQYF. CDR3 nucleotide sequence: TGTGCCAGCAGCTCGGGACAGAGGCGCGAGCAGTACTTC.

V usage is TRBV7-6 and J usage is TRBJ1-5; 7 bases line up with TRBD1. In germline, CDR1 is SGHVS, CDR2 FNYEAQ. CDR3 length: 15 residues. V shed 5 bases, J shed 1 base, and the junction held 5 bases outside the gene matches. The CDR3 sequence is CASSDPGQSNQPQHF. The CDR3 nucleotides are TGTGCCAGCAGCGATCCGGGACAGAGCAATCAGCCCCAGCATTTT.

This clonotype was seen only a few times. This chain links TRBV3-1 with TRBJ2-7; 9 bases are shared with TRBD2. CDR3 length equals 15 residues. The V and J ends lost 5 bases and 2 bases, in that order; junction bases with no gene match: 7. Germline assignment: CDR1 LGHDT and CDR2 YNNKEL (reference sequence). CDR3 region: CASSEGLAATYEQYF. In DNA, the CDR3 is TGTGCCAGCAGCGAGGGACTAGCCGCAACCTACGAGCAGTACTTC.

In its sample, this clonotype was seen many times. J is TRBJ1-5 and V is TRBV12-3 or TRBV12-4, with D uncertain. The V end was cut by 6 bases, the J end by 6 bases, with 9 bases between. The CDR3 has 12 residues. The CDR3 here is CASSSGGQPQHF. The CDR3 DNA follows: TGTGCCAGCAGCTCGGGTGGTCAGCCCCAGCATTTT.

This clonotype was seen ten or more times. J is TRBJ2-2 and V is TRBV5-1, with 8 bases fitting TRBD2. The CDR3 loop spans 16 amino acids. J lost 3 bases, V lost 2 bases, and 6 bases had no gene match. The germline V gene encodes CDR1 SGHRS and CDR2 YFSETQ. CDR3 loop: CASSLTGTSDTGELFF. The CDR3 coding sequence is TGCGCCAGCAGCTTAACCGGGACTAGTGACACCGGGGAGCTGTTTTTT.

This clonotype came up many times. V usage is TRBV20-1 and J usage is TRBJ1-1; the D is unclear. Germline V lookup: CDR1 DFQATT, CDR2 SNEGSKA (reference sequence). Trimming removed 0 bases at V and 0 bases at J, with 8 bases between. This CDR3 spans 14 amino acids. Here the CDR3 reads CSAREGSMNTEAFF. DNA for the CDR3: TGCAGTGCTAGAGAGGGCTCCATGAACACTGAAGCTTTCTTT.

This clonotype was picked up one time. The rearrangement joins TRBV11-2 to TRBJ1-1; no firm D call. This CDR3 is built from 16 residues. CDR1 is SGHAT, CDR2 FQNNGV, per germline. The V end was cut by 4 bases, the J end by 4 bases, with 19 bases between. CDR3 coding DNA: TGTGCCAGCAGCTCCCTCCGACGCCGGACCTCCACTGAAGCTTTCTTT. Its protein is CASSSLRRRTSTEAFF. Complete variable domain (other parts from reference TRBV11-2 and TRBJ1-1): EAGVAQSPRYKIIEKRQSVAFWCNPISGHATLYWYQQILGQGPKLLIQFQNNGVVDDSQLPKDRFSAERLKGVDSTLKIQPAKLEDSAVYLCASSSLRRRTSTEAFFGQGTRLTVV.

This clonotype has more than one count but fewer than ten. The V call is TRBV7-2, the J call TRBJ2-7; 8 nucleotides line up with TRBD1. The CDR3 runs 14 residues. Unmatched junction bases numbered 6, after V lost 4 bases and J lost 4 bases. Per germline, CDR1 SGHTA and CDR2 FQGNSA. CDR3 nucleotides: TGTGCCAGCAGCTCGGCAGGGGGCGGGTACGAGCAGTACTTC. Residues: CASSSAGGGYEQYF.

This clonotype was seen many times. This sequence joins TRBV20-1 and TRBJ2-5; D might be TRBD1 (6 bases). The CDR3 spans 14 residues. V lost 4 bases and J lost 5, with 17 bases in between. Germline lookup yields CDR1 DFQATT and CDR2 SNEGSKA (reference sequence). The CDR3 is CSATQQGAWETQYF. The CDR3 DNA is TGCAGTGCTACTCAACAGGGAGCTTGGGAGACCCAGTACTTC.

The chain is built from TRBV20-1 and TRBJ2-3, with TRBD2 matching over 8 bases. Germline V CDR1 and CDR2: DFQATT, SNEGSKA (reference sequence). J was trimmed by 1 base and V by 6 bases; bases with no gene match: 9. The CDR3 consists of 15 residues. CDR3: CSASAREGGTDTQYF. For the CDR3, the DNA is TGCAGTGCCTCAGCACGGGAGGGTGGCACAGATACGCAGTATTTT.

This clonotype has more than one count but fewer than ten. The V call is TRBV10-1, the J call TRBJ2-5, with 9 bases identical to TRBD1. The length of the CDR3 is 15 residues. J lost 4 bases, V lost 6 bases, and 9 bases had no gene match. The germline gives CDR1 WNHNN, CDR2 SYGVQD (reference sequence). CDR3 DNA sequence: TGCGCCAGCAGCAGCACCGGGACAGGGATAGAGACCCAGTACTTC. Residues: CASSSTGTGIETQYF.

In DNA form, the CDR3 reads TGTGCCATCAGTGCCTCTAGCGGGAGGGCCGGCGAGCAGTACTTC. As protein: CAISASSGRAGEQYF. The chain is built from TRBV10-3 and TRBJ2-7, with TRBD2 matching 12 bases. The CDR3 is made up of 15 amino acids. Trimming at V came to 4 bases and at J to 6 bases, leaving 7 bases not matched to a gene. The germline V gene encodes CDR1 ENHRY and CDR2 SYGVKD.

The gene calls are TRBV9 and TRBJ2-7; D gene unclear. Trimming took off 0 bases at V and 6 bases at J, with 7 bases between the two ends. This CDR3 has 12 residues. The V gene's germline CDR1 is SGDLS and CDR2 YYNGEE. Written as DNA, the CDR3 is TGTGCCAGCAGCGTAGATTCCGGCGAGCAGTACTTC. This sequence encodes CASSVDSGEQYF.